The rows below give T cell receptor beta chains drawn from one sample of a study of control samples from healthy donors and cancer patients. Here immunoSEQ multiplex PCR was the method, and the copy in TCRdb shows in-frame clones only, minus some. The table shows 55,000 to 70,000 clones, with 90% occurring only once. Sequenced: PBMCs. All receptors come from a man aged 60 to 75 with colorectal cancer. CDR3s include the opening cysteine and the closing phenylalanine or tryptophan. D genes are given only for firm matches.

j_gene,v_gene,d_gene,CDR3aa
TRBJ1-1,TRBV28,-,CASSLGALDTEAFF
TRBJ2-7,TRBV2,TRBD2,CASKQAGTSYEQYF
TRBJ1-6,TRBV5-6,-,CASSLGRVRSPLHF
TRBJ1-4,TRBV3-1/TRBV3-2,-,CASSQRKPEDNDEKLFF
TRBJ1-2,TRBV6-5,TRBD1,CASSRDRSGYGYTF
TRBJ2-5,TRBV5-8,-,CASSSTRFQETQYF
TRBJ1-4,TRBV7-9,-,CASSTPGKQEKLFF
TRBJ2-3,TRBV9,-,CASSVGGERTDTQYF
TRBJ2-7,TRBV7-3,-,CASSLTGGVSSYEQYF
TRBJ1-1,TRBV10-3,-,CAIRPSGPDTEAFF
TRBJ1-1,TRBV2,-,CASSDPRTEAFF
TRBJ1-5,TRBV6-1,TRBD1,CASSERQGSGQPQHF
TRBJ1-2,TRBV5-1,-,CASSPWGGTNYGYTF
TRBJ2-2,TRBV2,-,CASKGRQVNTGELFF
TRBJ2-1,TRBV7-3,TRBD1,CASSSDRALYNEQFF
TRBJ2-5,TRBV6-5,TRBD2,CASSQNSGGVGTQYF
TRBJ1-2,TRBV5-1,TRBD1,CASSPGTANYGYTF
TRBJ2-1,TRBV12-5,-,CASHRGADYNEQFF
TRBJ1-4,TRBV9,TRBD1,CASSTPGQGAGANEKLFF
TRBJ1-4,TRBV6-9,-,CASSWATTNEKLFF
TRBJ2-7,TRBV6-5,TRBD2,CASRSGTRNHEQYF
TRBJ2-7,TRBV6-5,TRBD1,CASRLPRDRGPEQYF
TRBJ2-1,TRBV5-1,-,CASRVRSDNEQFF
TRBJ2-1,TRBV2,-,CASSEVFSSYNEQFF
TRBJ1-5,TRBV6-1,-,CASSTGGGNQPQHF
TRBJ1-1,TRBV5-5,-,CASSLTGLNTEAFF
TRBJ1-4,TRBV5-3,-,CARSPPRRAGYGNEKLFF
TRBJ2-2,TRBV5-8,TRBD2,CASSYPGGAGELFF
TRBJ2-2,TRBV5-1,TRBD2,CASRAGTNTGELFF
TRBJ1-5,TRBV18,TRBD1,CASSPEGLTGGGNQPQHF
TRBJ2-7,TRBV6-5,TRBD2,CASRTGGEYEQYF
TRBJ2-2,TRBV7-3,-,CASSWGGPGELFF
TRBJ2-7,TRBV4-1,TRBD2,CASSRASGGDSYEQYF
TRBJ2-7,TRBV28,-,CASSKDDYEQYF
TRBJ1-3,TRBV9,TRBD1,CASSEGAFSGNTIYF
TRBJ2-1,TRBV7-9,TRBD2,CASSYRLAGGNHEQFF
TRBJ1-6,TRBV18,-,CASSLAGSSYNSPLHF
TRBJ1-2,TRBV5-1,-,CASRSGLGGYGYTF
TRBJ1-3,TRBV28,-,CASSFGGAPSSGNTIYF
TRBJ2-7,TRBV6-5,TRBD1,CASSRGQGAAYEQYF
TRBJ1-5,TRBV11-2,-,CASSLAGGGNQPQHF
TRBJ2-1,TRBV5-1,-,CASSLDGGWNEQFF
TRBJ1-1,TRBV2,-,CASSEAGTEAFF
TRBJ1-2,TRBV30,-,CAWSPSGALGYTF
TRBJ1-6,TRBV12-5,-,CASGGGSGSPLHF
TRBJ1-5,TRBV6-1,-,CASSEERGGQPQHF
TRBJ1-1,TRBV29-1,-,CSVVVFRQGNRNTEAFF
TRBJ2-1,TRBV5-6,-,CASVRRGLGNEQFF
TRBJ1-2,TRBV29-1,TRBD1,CSARTGTYGYTF
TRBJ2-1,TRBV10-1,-,CATVHEQFF
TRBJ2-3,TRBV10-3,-,CAIAGQGTDTQYF
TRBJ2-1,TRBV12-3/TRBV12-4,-,CASSLALGHTGFF
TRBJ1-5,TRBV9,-,CASSPAGGGPQHF
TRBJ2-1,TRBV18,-,CASSPLTRGGRGFNEQFF
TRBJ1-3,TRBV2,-,CASSDRGTGNTIYF
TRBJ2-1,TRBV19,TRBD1,CASSSGQGWNEQFF
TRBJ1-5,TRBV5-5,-,CASSPGQLNQPQHF